The following is a TCR beta chain sequence with its context. This entry comes from a study of T cell changes during pregnancy in multiple sclerosis. Generated by immunoSEQ multiplex PCR, the TCRdb table keeps only in-frame clones and is missing some. The table lists fewer than 20,000 clones, more than 75% of them singletons. V was clipped by 4 bases and J by 9 bases; unmatched bases: 6. The CDR3 is made up of 13 amino acids. CDR1 is SGDLS and CDR2 is YYNGEE in the germline V gene. The V call is TRBV9, the J call TRBJ1-5, with 8 bases lining up with TRBD1. The receptor was derived from a female donor with multiple sclerosis, enrolled in a pregnancy study. The sequenced sample was CD8+ T cells from peripheral blood mononuclear cells, obtained after pregnancy. CDR3 residues: CASSTGQGWPQHF. The CDR3 DNA reads TGTGCCAGCAGCACCGGACAGGGATGGCCCCAGCATTTT.